One and the same sample provided the 2 T cell receptor beta chains below, sequenced in a study of cytomegalovirus exposure and HLA in healthy donors. In the PCR, 60 Vbeta and 13 Jbeta primers were used. TCRdb's copy holds only in-frame clones and misses some; the assay was immunoSEQ multiplex PCR. The sample consists of about 130,000 clones, roughly 70% of them appearing once. Sequencing used PBMCs. Receptors were obtained from a man aged 25-45 years in good health and CMV-seronegative.

The chain uses TRBV29-1 and TRBJ1-1, with D possibly being TRBD1 (6 bases). V was trimmed by 7 bases and J by 5 bases, leaving 17 bases between them. The germline V gene encodes CDR1 SQVTM and CDR2 ANQGSEA. The CDR3 has 13 amino acids. CDR3 DNA: TGCAGCGCCACCGGGGGGGCGCGGACTGAAGCTTTCTTT. This encodes CSATGGARTEAFF.

This chain connects TRBV5-4 to TRBJ2-3; the match to TRBD2 covers 11 bases. The V gene's germline CDR1 is SGHNT and CDR2 YYREEE (reference sequence). The CDR3 has 16 residues. Unmatched junction bases numbered 4, after V lost 4 bases and J lost 0 bases. CDR3 region: CASSERLAGSTDTQYF. The CDR3 DNA reads as TGTGCCAGCAGCGAAAGACTAGCGGGGAGCACAGATACGCAGTATTTT.